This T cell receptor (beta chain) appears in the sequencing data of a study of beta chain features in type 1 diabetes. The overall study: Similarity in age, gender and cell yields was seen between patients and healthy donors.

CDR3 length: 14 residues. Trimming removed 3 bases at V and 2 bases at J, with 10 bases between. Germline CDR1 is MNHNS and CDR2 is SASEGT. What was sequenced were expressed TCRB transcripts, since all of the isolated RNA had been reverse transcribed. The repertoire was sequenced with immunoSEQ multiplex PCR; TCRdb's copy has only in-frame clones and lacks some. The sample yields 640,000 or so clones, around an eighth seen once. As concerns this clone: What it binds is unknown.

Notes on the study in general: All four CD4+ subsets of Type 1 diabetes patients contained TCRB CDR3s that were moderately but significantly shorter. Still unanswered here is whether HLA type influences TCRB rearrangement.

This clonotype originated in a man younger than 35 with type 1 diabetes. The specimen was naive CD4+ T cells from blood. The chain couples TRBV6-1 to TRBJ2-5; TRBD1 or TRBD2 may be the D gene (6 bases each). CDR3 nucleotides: TGTGCCAGCAGTGAGGGGGGCTGGCAAGAGACCCAGTACTTC. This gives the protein CASSEGGWQETQYF.